Included here is one TCR beta chain sequence, with context. This sample stems from a study of cytomegalovirus exposure and HLA in healthy donors. The assay was immunoSEQ multiplex PCR, and TCRdb's table has in-frame clones only and misses some. The sample contains about 120,000 clones, over 75% of which appear only once. The CDR3 has 12 amino acids. Trimming removed 2 bases from V and 11 bases from J; junction bases left unmatched: 3. CDR1 is MGHRA, CDR2 YSYEKL, per germline. This chain joins TRBV4-1 and TRBJ1-1, with 9 positions matching TRBD1. The source is a woman younger than 35 in good health and CMV-seropositive. The material sequenced was PBMCs. The CDR3 region is CASSQRTGDAFF. DNA of the CDR3: TGCGCCAGCAGCCAAAGGACAGGGGATGCTTTCTTT.